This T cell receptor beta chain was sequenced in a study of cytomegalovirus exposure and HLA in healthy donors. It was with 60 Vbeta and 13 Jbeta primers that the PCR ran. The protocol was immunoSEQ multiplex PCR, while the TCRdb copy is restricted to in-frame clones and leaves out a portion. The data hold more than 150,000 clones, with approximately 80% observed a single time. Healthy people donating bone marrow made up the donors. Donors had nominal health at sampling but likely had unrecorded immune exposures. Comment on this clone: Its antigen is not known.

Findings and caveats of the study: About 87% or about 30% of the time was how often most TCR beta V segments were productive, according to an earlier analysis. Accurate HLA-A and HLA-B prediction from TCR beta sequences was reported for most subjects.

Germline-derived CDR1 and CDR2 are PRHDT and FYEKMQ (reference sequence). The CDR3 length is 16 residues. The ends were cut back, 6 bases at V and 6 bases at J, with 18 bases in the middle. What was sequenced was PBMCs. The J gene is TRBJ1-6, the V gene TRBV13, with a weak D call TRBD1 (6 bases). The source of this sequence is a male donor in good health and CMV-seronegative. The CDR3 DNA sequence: TGTGCCAGCAGTTACGCAGGACAGTCAGCTAATTCACCCCTCCACTTT. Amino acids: CASSYAGQSANSPLHF.